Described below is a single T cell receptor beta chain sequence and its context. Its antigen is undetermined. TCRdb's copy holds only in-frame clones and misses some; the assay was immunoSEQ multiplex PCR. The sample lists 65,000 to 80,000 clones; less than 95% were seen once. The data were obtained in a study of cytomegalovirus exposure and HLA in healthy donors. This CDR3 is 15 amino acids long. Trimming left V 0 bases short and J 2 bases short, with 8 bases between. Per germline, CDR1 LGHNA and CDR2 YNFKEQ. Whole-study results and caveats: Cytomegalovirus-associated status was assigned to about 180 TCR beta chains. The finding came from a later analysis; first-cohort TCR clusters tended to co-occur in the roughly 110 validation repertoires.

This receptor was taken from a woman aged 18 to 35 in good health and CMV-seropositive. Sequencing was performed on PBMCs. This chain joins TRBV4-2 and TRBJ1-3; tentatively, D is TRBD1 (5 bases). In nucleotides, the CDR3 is TGTGCCAGCAGCCAAGATGGCAGGGCTGGAAACACCATATATTTT. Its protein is CASSQDGRAGNTIYF.